Below, 17 T cell receptor beta chains from the same sample are listed, as sequenced in a study of T cells in Graves' hyperthyroidism and ophthalmopathy. Amplification of TCR beta CDR3 regions used RNA as the template. HTBI primers drove first-round RT-PCR of the TCR CDR3. TCRdb fed the multiplex PCR reads into MiXCR, producing one record per CDR3 protein. The sample has 550,000 to 600,000 distinct CDR3 sequences, approximately 44% seen once; the top ten hold over 15%. Sequenced material: peripheral blood or thyroid tissue (not recorded which). The receptors derive from an adult woman with Graves' disease, either hyperthyroidism or ophthalmopathy (not recorded which).

J is TRBJ1-4 and V is TRBV7-2; no clear D. The length of the CDR3 is 14 residues. CDR1 and CDR2 from the germline V gene are SGHTA and FQGNSA. Between the trimmed V and J ends, which lost 1 base and 14 bases, there was a span of 17 bases. CDR3 in DNA: TGTGCCAGCAGCTTAGTTAGCGAACGCCAAGAGCTGTTTTTT. This sequence encodes CASSLVSERQELFF.

This clonotype was recorded many times. The chain employs TRBV25-1 and TRBJ1-1; D remains ambiguous. The CDR3 has 14 residues. With 3 bases removed from V and 1 base from J, the gap between germline ends came to 9 bases. Germline assignment: CDR1 MGHDK and CDR2 SYGVNS. CDR3 bases: TGTGCCAGCAGTGAGGGCAGTGGGAACACTGAAGCTTTCTTT. Its protein is CASSEGSGNTEAFF.

Comment on this clonotype: One base away lies a much larger clone, so this may be a sequencing read error. The chain carries TRBV6-1 and TRBJ2-7; D is ambiguous. The germline V gene has CDR1 MNHNS and CDR2 SASEGT. Deletions cut 5 bases from V and 6 bases from J, with 8 bases between. The CDR3 totals 11 residues. The CDR3, as DNA: TGTGCCAGCAGTCATCCATCCGAGCAGTACTTC. This sequence encodes CASSHPSEQYF.

In regard to this clonotype: This is likely a read error, given that the CDR3 carries no conserved phenylalanine or tryptophan at its end. No DNA is shown, since the ends of the CDR3 on it are uncertain; the CDR3 is the one TCRdb lists. V is TRBV7-6 and J is TRBJ2-6. From germline, CDR1 is SGHVS and CDR2 FNYEAQ. With termini counted, the CDR3 has 8 amino acids. CDR3 residues: CASSSETS.

This clonotype was counted ten times or more. This rearrangement joins TRBV5-1 to TRBJ2-5; TRBD2 matches 9 bases. V shed 4 bases and J 5 bases; nucleotides not matched to a gene: 12. This CDR3 contains 16 residues. In germline, CDR1 is SGHRS, CDR2 YFSETQ. CDR3 sequence (DNA): TGCGCCAGCAGCCCGGGGGTAGCGGGAGTTGGGGAGACCCAGTACTTC. Its translation is CASSPGVAGVGETQYF.

This clonotype has ten or more counts. The chain combines TRBV20-1 with TRBJ2-7; TRBD1 matches 8 bases. V was pared by 5 bases and J by 2 bases, with 8 bases of the junction left unmatched. Germline lookup yields CDR1 DFQATT and CDR2 SNEGSKA (reference sequence). CDR3 length: 14 residues. CDR3 DNA: TGCAGTGCTCGACAGGGGTCTAAACCCTACGAGCAGTACTTC. Protein product: CSARQGSKPYEQYF.

This clonotype has only a few counts. This chain uses TRBV24-1 with TRBJ1-1, with TRBD1 identical over 9 bases. CDR3 length equals 12 residues. Germline V gene lookup returns CDR1 KGHDR and CDR2 SFDVKD. With V trimmed by 8 bases and J by 8 bases, 5 bases remained unmatched. In DNA form, the CDR3 reads TGTGCCACCAAAACCGGGACAGGGGAAGCTTTCTTT. This encodes CATKTGTGEAFF.

The rearrangement joins TRBV20-1 to TRBJ1-1; TRBD1 might be the D (5 bases). Germline CDR1 and CDR2: DFQATT and SNEGSKA (reference sequence). V gave up 7 bases and J gave up 2 bases, with 11 bases separating them. The CDR3 has 12 amino acids. The CDR3 bases are TGCAGTGGCGTCCAGGGAAACACTGAAGCTTTCTTT. It codes for CSGVQGNTEAFF.

This clonotype was counted ten times or more. This chain connects TRBV12-3 or TRBV12-4 to TRBJ2-7; 12 bases align to TRBD2. The CDR3 contains 13 residues. V lost 7 bases and J lost 5; bases outside the gene matches: 3. In DNA, the CDR3 is TGTGCCAGCACCCGACTAGCGGGAGACGAGCAGTACTTC. Translating gives CASTRLAGDEQYF.

J is TRBJ2-5 and V is TRBV12-3 or TRBV12-4, with TRBD1 matching 7 bases. This CDR3 has 15 residues. V was pared by 3 bases and J by 3 bases, with 7 bases of the junction left unmatched. The CDR3 coding sequence is TGTGCCAGCAGTTTTAAGACAGGGCGGGAAGAGACCCAGTACTTC. It is translated as CASSFKTGREETQYF.

As DNA, the CDR3 is TGTGCCAGCAGCCTAGGGGGGGGTAGGCCCCAGCATTTT. Amino acid sequence: CASSLGGGRPQHF. The chain couples TRBV7-2 to TRBJ1-5; the D gene is possibly TRBD1 (6 bases). V was trimmed by 5 bases and J by 9 bases, leaving 14 bases between them. This CDR3 comprises 13 residues. Germline V CDR1 and CDR2: SGHTA, FQGNSA. Full variable domain (rest looked up from reference TRBV7-2 and TRBJ1-5): GAGVSQSPSNKVTEKGKDVELRCDPISGHTALYWYRQSLGQGLEFLIYFQGNSAPDKSGLPSDRFSAERTGGSVSTLTIQRTQQEDSAVYLCASSLGGGRPQHFGDGTRLSIL.

This chain uses TRBV20-1 with TRBJ1-4, with D unclear. The CDR3 consists of 14 residues. CDR1 and CDR2 from the germline V gene are DFQATT and SNEGSKA (reference sequence). The V gene lost 0 bases and the J gene lost 11 bases, with 16 bases spanning the gap. CDR3 amino acids: CSARDRSGSPKLFF. The CDR3 DNA is TGCAGTGCTAGAGATCGGTCGGGCAGCCCTAAACTGTTTTTT.

The V and J genes are TRBV10-2 and TRBJ1-1; D remains unclear. The CDR3 consists of 13 residues. Germline lookup yields CDR1 WSHSY and CDR2 SAAADI. Trimming took 8 bases from V and 6 from J, leaving 16 bases between them. This CDR3 is CASAYGRAAEAFF. The CDR3 DNA is TGCGCCAGCGCGTATGGACGGGCGGCTGAAGCTTTCTTT.

This clonotype was counted ten times or more. This chain joins TRBV5-5 and TRBJ2-7, with D perhaps matching TRBD1 (5 bases). V was cut by 1 base and J by 6 bases, with 11 bases left in between. Germline V gene sequence: CDR1 SGHKS, CDR2 YYEKEE (reference sequence). The CDR3 consists of 13 residues. The CDR3, as DNA: TGTGCCAGCAGCTTGATTGACAGCACCGAGCAGTACTTC. Translated, it gives CASSLIDSTEQYF.

This clonotype has a count of ten or more. This chain connects TRBV20-1 to TRBJ1-5; TRBD1 might be the D (6 bases). V dropped 5 bases and J dropped 2 bases, with 13 bases sitting between them. Germline-derived CDR1 and CDR2 are DFQATT and SNEGSKA (reference sequence). The CDR3 has 14 residues. CDR3 sequence: CSAPGHSGNQPQHF. The CDR3 DNA is TGCAGTGCTCCGGGACACTCAGGCAATCAGCCCCAGCATTTT.

Concerning this clonotype itself: The junction departs from the called germline gene at one end, perhaps through a read error. V and J are TRBV7-8 and TRBJ1-5; 7 positions match TRBD1. Germline CDR1 reads SGHVS; CDR2 reads FQNEAQ. The CDR3 length is 16 residues. The CDR3 region is CASNFNRGGLNQHQHF. The CDR3 DNA reads TGTGCCAGCAACTTTAACAGGGGAGGGTTAAATCAGCACCAGCATTTT. Full variable domain (outside the CDR3, taken from reference TRBV7-8 and TRBJ1-5): GAGVSQSPRYKVAKRGQDVALRCDPISGHVSLFWYQQALGQGPEFLTYFQNEAQLDKSGLPSDRFFAERPEGSVSTLKIQRTQQEDSAVYLCASNFNRGGLNQHQHFGDGTRLSIL.

This clonotype was found many times. CDR3: CSASPGTENTEAFF. The CDR3, as DNA: TGCAGTGCTAGTCCCGGGACAGAGAACACTGAAGCTTTCTTT. The chain employs TRBV20-1 and TRBJ1-1, with 7 bases that match TRBD1. This CDR3 is 14 amino acids long. The ends lost 3 bases at V and 1 base at J; junction bases unmatched: 5. Germline V gives CDR1 DFQATT, CDR2 SNEGSKA (reference sequence).